Below, 2 T cell receptor beta chains from the same sample are listed, as sequenced in a study of cytomegalovirus exposure and HLA in healthy donors. Vbeta (60) and Jbeta (13) primers were used in the PCR. The method was immunoSEQ multiplex PCR; TCRdb's version includes in-frame clones alone and lacks a portion of them. The table includes under 200,000 clones, less than 90% detected once. The specimen sequenced was PBMCs. The receptors come from a woman aged 25 to 39 in good health and CMV-seronegative.

V is TRBV11-2 and J is TRBJ2-2, with TRBD1 as a possible D gene (6 bases). Germline values: CDR1 SGHAT, CDR2 FQNNGV. This CDR3 contains 15 residues. V gave up 1 base and J gave up 7 bases, with 13 bases separating them. The CDR3 DNA reads TGTGCCAGCAGCTTAGTCCCAGGGGATCGCGGGGAGCTGTTTTTT. Protein product: CASSLVPGDRGELFF.

The chain carries TRBV27 and TRBJ1-2; the D gene is possibly TRBD1 (6 bases). The CDR3 length is 14 residues. Germline values: CDR1 MNHEY, CDR2 SMNVEV (reference sequence). V gave up 2 bases and J gave up 5 bases, with 12 bases separating them. The CDR3 nucleotides are TGTGCCAGCAGTTTAGGGCAGGGGCTTTATGGCTACACCTTC. Translation gives CASSLGQGLYGYTF.